Listed below are T cell receptor beta chains from one sample, sequenced in a study of CD8+ T cells in alopecia areata. Sequenced by immunoSEQ multiplex PCR; TCRdb stores in-frame clones only, minus some. Counted here are 50,000 to 65,000 clones, just over 45% occurring once; the ten biggest clones make up about 20%. The material was CD8+ T cells sorted from blood, obtained at approximately week 36, from a patient treated with tofacitinib. These receptors all stem from a human donor with alopecia areata. Each CDR3 is given with its conserved first and last residue. The D gene is left open where the match is weak. Part of the rows lack a size; the others show once, few, many or a class for expanded clones.

abundance,j_gene,d_gene,v_gene,CDR3nt,CDR3aa
-,TRBJ1-1,-,TRBV29-1,TGCAGCGTTGAAGATCCGGAGGGGTTGACGGCTTTCTTT,CSVEDPEGLTAFF
-,TRBJ2-1,-,TRBV7-2,TGTGCCAGCAGCTTAGGTCGCAATGAGCAGTTCTTC,CASSLGRNEQFF
-,TRBJ1-5,-,TRBV27,TGTGCCAGCAGTTTATATGGGGGAAACCAGCCCCAGCATTTT,CASSLYGGNQPQHF
-,TRBJ2-3,-,TRBV7-9,TGTGCCAGCAGCGATCCGACGGCCGAAGGGTATACGCAGTATTTT,CASSDPTAEGYTQYF
few,TRBJ2-3,TRBD2,TRBV7-9,TGTGCCAGCAAGGCGGGAGTCATCCCGGATACGCAGTATTTT,CASKAGVIPDTQYF
-,TRBJ2-7,-,TRBV9,TGTGCCAGCAGCCCCCTAACCGACACGCCGCGGGACGGCGAGCAGTACTTC,CASSPLTDTPRDGEQYF
-,TRBJ2-3,-,TRBV29-1,TGCAGCGTTGTGCCAGGGGACACAGATACGCAGTATTTT,CSVVPGDTDTQYF
few,TRBJ2-2,-,TRBV29-1,TGCAGCGTTGTCAATTCCGGGGAGCTGTTTTTT,CSVVNSGELFF
-,TRBJ2-1,TRBD1,TRBV5-1,TGCGCCAGCAGCGACAGAGGGGGCCCCTACAATGAGCAGTTCTTC,CASSDRGGPYNEQFF
-,TRBJ1-2,-,TRBV7-9,TGTGCCAGCAGCCCAAACCTGCAGACCCCTCACTATGGCTACACCTTC,CASSPNLQTPHYGYTF
few,TRBJ2-1,TRBD2,TRBV10-3,TGTGCCATCAGTGAGTCGGGGACTAGCGGTAGGGAGCAGTTCTTC,CAISESGTSGREQFF
-,TRBJ2-3,-,TRBV9,TGTGCCAGCAGCCAAAGCGGAGCCTCCCCTCCGTATTTT,CASSQSGASPPYF
-,TRBJ2-1,-,TRBV14,TGTGCCAGCAGCCAAGCGCCGCGGCCCCTAAGCAATGAGCAGTTCTTC,CASSQAPRPLSNEQFF
once,TRBJ2-1,TRBD1,TRBV28,TGTGCCAGCAGGGATGGGGACAGTTACAATGAGCAGTTCTTC,CASRDGDSYNEQFF
-,TRBJ1-5,TRBD1,TRBV4-3,TGCGCCAGCAGCCTAGGGACAGGATCAGGAGGGAGCAATCAGCCCCAGCATTTT,CASSLGTGSGGSNQPQHF
-,TRBJ2-7,TRBD2,TRBV29-1,TGCAGCGTTGGGGGGGGAGCGGGATTCGAGCAGTACTTC,CSVGGGAGFEQYF
-,TRBJ2-1,-,TRBV7-6,TGTGCCAGCAGCTTAGAATCACTAGCAGGCTTCAACAATGAGCAGTTCTTC,CASSLESLAGFNNEQFF
medium-sized,TRBJ2-6,-,TRBV21-1,TGTGCCAGCAGCAAAGGGGTTAATTTGACGACTACCCCCTCTGGGGCCAACGTCCTGACTTTC,CASSKGVNLTTTPSGANVLTF
few,TRBJ2-2,TRBD2,TRBV19,TGTGCCACTAACCCGGGACTAGCGGATAACACCGGGGAGCTGTTTTTT,CATNPGLADNTGELFF
-,TRBJ2-3,TRBD1,TRBV4-1,TGCGCCAGCAGCCCCCTTGACAGGGGAGAAGATACGCAGTATTTT,CASSPLDRGEDTQYF
few,TRBJ1-1,-,TRBV5-4,TGTGCCAGCAGCTCGTTCACTGAAGCTTTCTTT,CASSSFTEAFF
-,TRBJ2-3,TRBD2,TRBV7-7,TGTGCCAGCAGCTCCGGGACTAGCGGGAGATCGGCGGATACGCAGTATTTT,CASSSGTSGRSADTQYF
few,TRBJ1-1,TRBD1,TRBV6-1,TGTGCCGGCGGGACAGGGGGCAGGAACACTGAAGCTTTCTTT,CAGGTGGRNTEAFF
-,TRBJ2-6,TRBD1,TRBV30,TGTGCCTGGACGACAGGGGCTGGGGCCAACGTCCTGACTTTC,CAWTTGAGANVLTF
-,TRBJ2-3,-,TRBV5-4,TGTGCCAGCAGCTTGGTAGCGTTAGATACGCAGTATTTT,CASSLVALDTQYF
-,TRBJ2-2,-,TRBV11-2,TGTGCCAGCAGCTTTGGGTCTGACGGGGAGCTGTTTTTT,CASSFGSDGELFF
-,TRBJ1-2,-,TRBV7-9,TGTGCCACCCTTAACCCCGGGAGGAAGGGCTATGGCTACACCTTC,CATLNPGRKGYGYTF
-,TRBJ2-1,TRBD2,TRBV13,TGTGCCAGCAGCACGCGGACTAGCGGGAGGGAATCCTACAATGAGCAGTTCTTC,CASSTRTSGRESYNEQFF
few,TRBJ2-7,TRBD2,TRBV7-9,TGTGCCAGCAGCGCAACTAGCGGGAGGTACGAGCAGTACTTC,CASSATSGRYEQYF
-,TRBJ2-7,-,TRBV29-1,TGCAGCGTTCAAACTAGCAGCTCCTACGAGCAGTACTTC,CSVQTSSSYEQYF
-,TRBJ2-1,TRBD2,TRBV4-2,TGTGCCAGCAGCCAAGTAGCTAGCGGGAGCTTATCGGGCGGGAATGAGCAGTTCTTC,CASSQVASGSLSGGNEQFF
few,TRBJ2-7,-,TRBV30,TGTGCCTGGAGTCTCCAGTCCGAGCAGTACTTC,CAWSLQSEQYF
few,TRBJ2-1,-,TRBV5-1,TGCGCCAGCAGCGTGGACAGTTACAATGAGCAGTTCTTC,CASSVDSYNEQFF
few,TRBJ2-7,-,TRBV29-1,TGCAGCGCGGACCACCCACAGGGTCTCGAGCAGTACTTC,CSADHPQGLEQYF
-,TRBJ2-5,-,TRBV7-9,TGTGCCAGCAGTTCCCCCCGTGGCCTAACCCAAGAGACCCAGTACTTC,CASSSPRGLTQETQYF
-,TRBJ1-1,-,TRBV11-2,TGTGCCAGCAGCTTTACAGGTCGATGGTCTGAAGCTTTCTTT,CASSFTGRWSEAFF
-,TRBJ2-7,-,TRBV6-6,TGTGCCAGCAGCGAGGGACGGATCTACGAGCAGTACTTC,CASSEGRIYEQYF
-,TRBJ2-7,-,TRBV4-3,TGCGCCAGCAGCCAAGACAGGGACGGAGGCTACGAGCAGTACTTC,CASSQDRDGGYEQYF
-,TRBJ1-4,-,TRBV7-2,TGTGCCAGCAGCCCCCAGGGGATTAATGAAAAACTGTTTTTT,CASSPQGINEKLFF
once,TRBJ1-2,TRBD1,TRBV27,TGTGCCAGCAGTAAATCCGGGACAGGGGTCGGCTACACCTTC,CASSKSGTGVGYTF
few,TRBJ1-2,-,TRBV4-3,TGCGCCAGCAGCCAAGATTCAGGGGTGAACTATGGCTACACCTTC,CASSQDSGVNYGYTF
-,TRBJ2-5,-,TRBV29-1,TGCACCTGCCTAGAATCACGTCAAGAGACCCAGTACTTC,CTCLESRQETQYF
once,TRBJ2-7,-,TRBV2,TGTGCCAGCAGTGATGGTTTAGGGGTCTACGAGCAGTACTTC,CASSDGLGVYEQYF
-,TRBJ1-2,-,TRBV4-1,TGCGCCAGCAGCCAAGTATGGGGAGGGGGCTATGGCTACACCTTC,CASSQVWGGGYGYTF